The present T cell receptor (beta chain) was sequenced within a study of radiotherapy plus CTLA-4 blockade in lung cancer. Turning to the study itself: Objective responses emerged in roughly 20% of patients, and about 30% attained disease control.

Clones were read by immunoSEQ multiplex PCR, and TCRdb kept only the in-frame ones, dropping some. This sample carries under 35,000 clones, approximately 77% of them seen once, and the ten largest clones take 4.7%. Study results and limitations: Blood-borne expansion of tumor-derived TCR clones followed radiotherapy plus ipilimumab. Dynamics of early blood T cell clones, together with interferon-beta, were reportedly the best predictors of response.

Ipilimumab-mediated CTLA-4 blockade plus focal radiation was given to patients having chemo-refractory metastatic non-small-cell lung cancer. Germline V gene data show CDR1 as SGHRS and CDR2 as YFSETQ. V dropped 4 bases and J dropped 0; count of bases not matched to a gene: 4. The CDR3 contains 14 residues. About this clone: Its target is not known.

Source: peripheral blood, taken from a patient treated with radiotherapy plus ipilimumab. The chain recombines TRBV5-1 with TRBJ2-7; TRBD2 aligns across 7 bases. The receptor was derived from a human donor with non-small cell lung cancer whose response to radiotherapy plus ipilimumab could not be evaluated. The DNA for the CDR3 is TGCGCCAGCAGCCCTGGGGGGGGCTCCTACGAGCAGTACTTC. Its protein is CASSPGGGSYEQYF.